These 21 T cell receptor beta chains came from one sample sequenced in a study of Ad26.COV2.S vaccination and SARS-CoV-2 variants. The assay was immunoSEQ multiplex PCR, and TCRdb's table has in-frame clones only and misses some. The sample has 290,000 or so clones, more than 75% seen once. The treatment: 19 received Ad26.COV2.S at low or high dose, single or two shots; roughly 5 received placebo; per-sample allocation not given. Collection of samples fell on day 63 after the first vaccine or placebo injection. The sample in question was peripheral blood, obtained in a trial of Ad26.COV2.S vaccine versus placebo. These receptors were collected from a person aged 18-65 years who received the Ad26.COV2.S COVID-19 vaccine or a placebo.

V and J are TRBV11-2 and TRBJ2-5; 7 nucleotides align to TRBD1. CDR1 and CDR2 from the germline V gene are SGHAT and FQNNGV. V lost 2 bases and J lost 5; bases outside the gene matches: 5. The CDR3 has 14 residues. The CDR3 nucleotides read TGTGCCAGCAGCTTATCCCAGACAGGGGAGACCCAGTACTTC. Its protein is CASSLSQTGETQYF.

V gene TRBV5-1 combines with J gene TRBJ2-7; TRBD1 agrees at 7 bases. Germline-derived CDR1 and CDR2 are SGHRS and YFSETQ. This CDR3 spans 16 amino acids. V gave up 0 bases and J gave up 5 bases; unmatched junction bases: 11. The chain's CDR3 is CASSLVTGTQNHEQYF. CDR3 in DNA: TGCGCCAGCAGCTTGGTGACAGGGACCCAGAACCACGAGCAGTACTTC.

The chain is built from TRBV5-1 and TRBJ2-2; D is unclear. Germline V gene lookup returns CDR1 SGHRS and CDR2 YFSETQ. V was trimmed by 0 bases and J by 6 bases, leaving 15 bases between them. This CDR3 region has 16 residues. CDR3 in amino acids: CASSLEKPTTAGELFF. The CDR3 DNA sequence: TGCGCCAGCAGCTTGGAAAAGCCGACCACGGCCGGGGAGCTGTTTTTT.

The chain couples TRBV2 to TRBJ2-7; D gene ambiguous. This CDR3 spans 15 amino acids. Germline V gives CDR1 SNHLY, CDR2 FYNNEI. Trimming shortened V by 2 bases and J by 2 bases, and 13 bases separated the two germline ends. The CDR3 nucleotides read TGTGCCAGCAGTGAAACGCCGCGCCGAACCTACGAGCAGTACTTC. Translating gives CASSETPRRTYEQYF.

The rearrangement joins TRBV12-5 to TRBJ2-3, with 9 bases aligning to TRBD2. The CDR3 covers 16 residues. Losses at the gene ends were 7 bases for V and 3 bases for J; bases not matched to a gene: 11. The germline CDR1 and CDR2 sequences are LGHNT and FRNRAP. The CDR3 DNA reads TGTGCTAGTGCCGTCGGGGCGGGAGGGTGGACAGATACGCAGTATTTT. It yields the protein CASAVGAGGWTDTQYF. Full variable domain (missing parts from reference TRBV12-5 and TRBJ2-3): DARVTQTPRHKVTEMGQEVTMRCQPILGHNTVFWYRQTMMQGLELLAYFRNRAPLDDSGMPKDRFSAEMPDATLATLKIQPSEPRDSAVYFCASAVGAGGWTDTQYFGPGTRLTVL.

The rearrangement uses TRBV6-2 or TRBV6-3 and TRBJ1-6, with 8 bases fitting TRBD1. Per the germline V gene, CDR1 is MNHEY and CDR2 is SVGEGT. The CDR3 totals 15 residues. V dropped 5 bases and J dropped 1; count of bases not matched to a gene: 1. The CDR3 sequence: CASSGQGSYNSPLHF. The CDR3 nucleotides read TGTGCCAGCAGTGGACAGGGTTCCTATAATTCACCCCTCCACTTT.

This clone was found a few times. The V and J genes are TRBV27 and TRBJ1-5; D gene ambiguous. This CDR3 is built from 15 residues. The V gene lost 9 bases and the J gene lost 0 bases, with 15 bases spanning the gap. CDR1 MNHEY and CDR2 SMNVEV come from the germline V gene (reference sequence). The CDR3 DNA follows: TGTGCCAGACCCGTAGGGATGCATAGCAATCAGCCCCAGCATTTT. Protein product: CARPVGMHSNQPQHF.

CDR3 bases: TGCAGTGCTAGCCGGGACAGACTGTTTTTT. This sequence encodes CSASRDRLFF. This chain joins TRBV20-1 and TRBJ1-4; 7 positions match TRBD1. CDR3 length equals 10 residues. V lost 3 bases to trimming and J lost 13 bases; unmatched junction nucleotides: 2. Germline CDR1 is DFQATT and CDR2 is SNEGSKA (reference sequence).

This clone has only one observation. The V gene is TRBV27, the J gene TRBJ2-7; the D is unclear. Germline CDR1 reads MNHEY; CDR2 reads SMNVEV (reference sequence). Trimming removed 6 bases from V and 3 bases from J, with 12 bases in between. The CDR3 totals 13 residues. CDR3 nucleotide sequence: TGTGCCAGCAGCACATATTTCCTCTACGAGCAGTACTTC. Its protein is CASSTYFLYEQYF.

This sequence joins TRBV10-2 and TRBJ2-1, with 13 bases aligning to TRBD2. The length of the CDR3 is 15 residues. Per germline, CDR1 WSHSY and CDR2 SAAADI. After removal of 4 bases from V and 7 bases from J, the junction contained 4 bases not matched to a gene. The CDR3 DNA reads TGCGCCAGCAGTGCACTAGCGGGAGGGCCGAATGAGCAGTTCTTC. It specifies CASSALAGGPNEQFF.

This clone was found once. This chain uses TRBV12-3 or TRBV12-4 with TRBJ1-5; D remains ambiguous. Trimming took 5 bases from V and 7 from J, leaving 9 bases between them. This CDR3 is built from 12 residues. CDR3: CASSARAQPQHF. For the CDR3, the DNA is TGTGCCAGCAGTGCGCGGGCCCAGCCCCAGCATTTT.

The gene calls are TRBV5-1 and TRBJ1-2, with 11 positions matching TRBD1. With V trimmed by 3 bases and J by 3 bases, 7 bases remained unmatched. This CDR3 has 16 residues. Germline V gene data show CDR1 as SGHRS and CDR2 as YFSETQ. CDR3 sequence reads: CASSSGQGVFYYGYTF. CDR3 nucleotides: TGCGCCAGCAGCTCGGGACAGGGGGTTTTCTACTATGGCTACACCTTC.

V gene TRBV7-8 combines with J gene TRBJ2-3; D might be TRBD2 (6 bases). This CDR3 has 13 amino acids. V was cut by 3 bases and J by 6 bases, with 10 bases left in between. Germline-derived CDR1 and CDR2 are SGHVS and FQNEAQ. In DNA form, the CDR3 reads TGTGCCAGCAGCTTTAGCGGCTGGGATACGCAGTATTTT. This encodes CASSFSGWDTQYF.

The V call is TRBV18, the J call TRBJ2-5; 9 bases match TRBD2. CDR3 length: 15 amino acids. Looked up from germline, CDR1 is KGHSH and CDR2 is LQKENI. V was pared by 3 bases and J by 5 bases, with 7 bases of the junction left unmatched. CDR3 DNA: TGTGCCAGCTCACCGTTAGCGGGAGATCTGGAGACCCAGTACTTC. Its translation is CASSPLAGDLETQYF. Using reference TRBV18 and TRBJ2-5 for the parts outside the CDR3, the full variable domain is NAGVMQNPRHLVRRRGQEARLRCSPMKGHSHVYWYRQLPEEGLKFMVYLQKENIIDESGMPKERFSAEFPKEGPSILRIQQVVRGDSAAYFCASSPLAGDLETQYFGPGTRLLVL.

The rearrangement joins TRBV19 to TRBJ2-3; tentatively, D is TRBD1 (6 bases). Trimming removed 5 bases at V and 3 bases at J, with 12 bases between. Germline CDR1 LNHDA, CDR2 SQIVND (reference sequence). The CDR3 loop spans 14 amino acids. Here the CDR3 DNA reads TGTGCCAGTAGTGAGACAGGTCGAACAGATACGCAGTATTTT. It yields the protein CASSETGRTDTQYF.

The rearrangement joins TRBV6-5 to TRBJ2-5; D is unclear. The germline V gene encodes CDR1 MNHEY and CDR2 SVGAGI. V dropped 6 bases and J dropped 1 base, with 6 bases sitting between them. The CDR3 extends over 12 amino acids. The CDR3 sequence is CASSWGQETQYF. CDR3 DNA: TGTGCCAGCAGCTGGGGCCAAGAGACCCAGTACTTC.

The chain uses TRBV5-1 and TRBJ1-2; D is unresolved. The CDR3 is made up of 13 amino acids. V was cut by 4 bases and J by 4 bases, with 11 bases left in between. The germline V gene encodes CDR1 SGHRS and CDR2 YFSETQ. CDR3 DNA: TGCGCCAGCAGCCCGTCGGGAGGCTATGGCTACACCTTC. Translated: CASSPSGGYGYTF.

This chain joins TRBV5-1 and TRBJ1-1, with TRBD1 as a possible D gene (6 bases). Germline V gene lookup returns CDR1 SGHRS and CDR2 YFSETQ. The V and J ends lost 0 bases and 2 bases respectively, with 11 bases between them. This CDR3 contains 15 residues. The CDR3 bases are TGCGCCAGCAGCTTGGTACCAGGGGTTAACACTGAAGCTTTCTTT. This codes for CASSLVPGVNTEAFF.

J is TRBJ1-1 and V is TRBV10-3, with D tentatively TRBD1 (5 bases). Germline-derived CDR1 and CDR2 are ENHRY and SYGVKD. Trimming removed 0 bases at V and 2 bases at J, with 10 bases between. The CDR3 totals 15 residues. CDR3 DNA: TGTGCCATCAGTGAGTCGAGGCAGGGAAACACTGAAGCTTTCTTT. Translating gives CAISESRQGNTEAFF.

The chain has TRBV10-3 and TRBJ2-3, with a possible D match to TRBD2 (5 bases). This CDR3 is 16 amino acids long. From germline, CDR1 is ENHRY and CDR2 SYGVKD. The V and J ends lost 3 bases and 2 bases respectively, with 15 bases between them. The CDR3 spells CAISDPTLALTDTQYF. For the CDR3, the DNA is TGTGCCATCAGTGACCCGACCCTAGCACTCACAGATACGCAGTATTTT.

The V call is TRBV19, the J call TRBJ2-7; D may correspond to TRBD1 or TRBD2 (5 bases each). The germline V gene has CDR1 LNHDA and CDR2 SQIVND (reference sequence). Trimming pared 10 bases from V and 0 bases from J, leaving 16 bases between. The CDR3 extends over 14 amino acids. CDR3 protein: CATQSGDLSYEQYF. The CDR3 DNA reads TGTGCCACCCAAAGTGGGGACCTCTCCTACGAGCAGTACTTC.